These 16 T cell receptor beta chains were all obtained from the same sample, sequenced in a study of T-cell memory formation after mild COVID-19. Using its own MiXCR run on the 5' RACE reads, TCRdb lists one record per CDR3 protein. This table holds more than 400,000 distinct CDR3 sequences, about 20% found once. What was sequenced was PBMCs or a T cell subset sorted from them (not recorded which). The receptors originated from an adult woman who had mild COVID-19 (a few samples of this study predate the infection). Cell type and time point are not known.

In this sample, this clonotype turned up a few times. V and J are TRBV18 and TRBJ1-1, with D possibly being TRBD1 (5 bases). Trimming stripped 6 bases from V and 2 bases from J, with 16 bases between. The CDR3 length is 15 residues. Germline V gives CDR1 KGHSH, CDR2 LQKENI. CDR3 protein: CASSTGDSLNTEAFF. CDR3 bases: TGTGCCAGCTCCACCGGAGACAGTCTTAACACTGAAGCTTTCTTT.

This clonotype has only a few counts. The rearrangement joins TRBV7-9 to TRBJ2-5; no reliable D call. CDR1 SEHNR and CDR2 FQNEAQ come from the germline V gene (reference sequence). The V end was cut by 0 bases, the J end by 2 bases, with 7 bases between. The CDR3 contains 14 residues. The DNA for the CDR3 is TGTGCCAGCAGCTTAGCACACTTGCAAGAGACCCAGTACTTC. This sequence encodes CASSLAHLQETQYF.

The chain employs TRBV4-3 and TRBJ2-7; 8 nucleotides line up with TRBD2. V was clipped by 1 base and J by 5 bases; unmatched bases: 4. CDR3 length: 14 residues. Germline-derived CDR1 and CDR2 are LGHNA and YSLEER. This chain's CDR3 is CASSQGAGGDEQYF. In nucleotides, the CDR3 is TGCGCCAGCAGCCAAGGCGCCGGGGGGGACGAGCAGTACTTC.

This clonotype was recorded at least ten times. J is TRBJ2-5 and V is TRBV5-1; D possibly corresponds to TRBD1 (6 bases). CDR3 size: 12 residues. V lost 3 bases to trimming and J lost 3 bases, with 6 bases between them. Looked up from germline, CDR1 is SGHRS and CDR2 is YFSETQ. The CDR3: CASSYREETQYF. In nucleotides, the CDR3 is TGCGCCAGCAGCTACAGGGAAGAGACCCAGTACTTC.

In its sample, this clonotype was seen a few times. This chain links TRBV18 with TRBJ1-1; possibly TRBD1 for D (5 bases). From germline, CDR1 is KGHSH and CDR2 LQKENI. CDR3 length equals 15 residues. Trimming stripped 3 bases from V and 12 bases from J, with 23 bases between. This chain's CDR3 is CASSPQSGSTGVTFF. CDR3 DNA sequence: TGTGCCAGCTCACCGCAATCAGGGTCTACCGGAGTTACTTTCTTT.

V is TRBV19 and J is TRBJ2-6; D call uncertain. This CDR3 spans 14 amino acids. V dropped 6 bases and J dropped 0 bases, with 6 bases sitting between them. The V gene's germline CDR1 is LNHDA and CDR2 SQIVND (reference sequence). The CDR3 DNA reads as TGTGCCAGTAGCATGTTCTCTGGGGCCAACGTCCTGACTTTC. Its protein is CASSMFSGANVLTF.

This clonotype was counted between two and nine times. V and J are TRBV5-1 and TRBJ2-7, with 10 bases that match TRBD1. The CDR3 is 14 amino acids. J was trimmed by 3 bases and V by 3 bases; bases with no gene match: 3. The germline V gene encodes CDR1 SGHRS and CDR2 YFSETQ. The CDR3 coding sequence is TGCGCCAGCAGCTACGACAGGGGGCACTACGAGCAGTACTTC. Its translation is CASSYDRGHYEQYF.

This chain joins TRBV6-2 or TRBV6-3 and TRBJ2-6; D unclear. Germline CDR1 is MNHEY and CDR2 is SVGEGT. V shed 7 bases and J shed 2 bases, with 6 bases lying between them. The CDR3 is made up of 13 amino acids. CDR3 protein: CASKRPGANVLTF. In DNA, the CDR3 is TGTGCCAGCAAGCGCCCTGGGGCCAACGTCCTGACTTTC.

This clonotype was recorded a few times. The chain links TRBV12-3 or TRBV12-4 to TRBJ2-2; D not resolved. This CDR3 is built from 12 residues. Trimming stripped 2 bases from V and 6 bases from J, with 4 bases between. CDR3 in DNA: TGTGCCAGCAGTTTAATCTCCGGGGAGCTGTTTTTT. Translated, it gives CASSLISGELFF.

This chain joins TRBV10-1 and TRBJ2-5; D is possibly TRBD2 (6 bases). This CDR3 spans 14 amino acids. The germline CDR1 and CDR2 sequences are WNHNN and SYGVQD (reference sequence). V shed 10 bases and J shed 4 bases, with 19 bases lying between them. CDR3 in amino acids: CATHGRRAVETQYF. DNA of the CDR3: TGCGCCACACACGGAAGGAGGGCGGTAGAGACCCAGTACTTC.

The chain couples TRBV2 to TRBJ2-1; 8 bases line up with TRBD2. Germline CDR1 and CDR2: SNHLY and FYNNEI. This CDR3 has 14 amino acids. Trimming at V came to 7 bases and at J to 4 bases, leaving 6 bases not matched to a gene. The CDR3 DNA reads TGTGCCAGCACCGCGGGGGGAAGTTACAATGAGCAGTTCTTC. Translating it yields CASTAGGSYNEQFF.

V and J are TRBV5-1 and TRBJ2-5, with D unclear. With 0 bases removed from V and 3 bases from J, the gap between germline ends came to 15 bases. There are 16 residues in the CDR3. Germline loops: CDR1 SGHRS, CDR2 YFSETQ. CDR3 region: CASSLGWAAGKETQYF. The DNA for the CDR3 is TGCGCCAGCAGCTTGGGGTGGGCAGCCGGAAAAGAGACCCAGTACTTC.

The chain is built from TRBV9 and TRBJ1-2, with 7 bases fitting TRBD1. The germline gives CDR1 SGDLS, CDR2 YYNGEE. CDR3 size: 14 residues. After removal of 3 bases from V and 7 bases from J, the junction contained 9 bases not matched to a gene. CDR3 residues: CASSAGDREAGYTF. The CDR3 nucleotides read TGTGCCAGCAGCGCCGGAGACAGGGAGGCTGGCTACACCTTC.

J is TRBJ2-7 and V is TRBV5-4; 8 bases are shared with TRBD2. This CDR3 region has 15 residues. J was trimmed by 5 bases and V by 1 base; bases with no gene match: 8. Germline V CDR1 and CDR2: SGHNT, YYREEE (reference sequence). The CDR3 coding sequence is TGTGCCAGCAGCTTGTTGGTAGCGGGGTTCCACGAGCAGTACTTC. Protein sequence: CASSLLVAGFHEQYF.

The CDR3 DNA follows: TGTGCCATCAGTTTGCGGGGGAGTATACCAGAGACCCAGTACTTC. Residues: CAISLRGSIPETQYF. V gene TRBV10-3 combines with J gene TRBJ2-5, with TRBD2 identical over 7 bases. The CDR3 is 15 residues long. V lost 5 bases to trimming and J lost 4 bases; unmatched junction nucleotides: 10. Germline loops: CDR1 ENHRY, CDR2 SYGVKD.

The sample holds a few counts of this clonotype. The genes are TRBV24-1 and TRBJ2-3; D call uncertain. Germline V gene lookup returns CDR1 KGHDR and CDR2 SFDVKD. The ends were cut back, 1 base at V and 4 bases at J, with 8 bases in the middle. CDR3 length equals 14 residues. CDR3 region: CATSDFMGSDTQYF. The DNA for the CDR3 is TGTGCCACCAGTGATTTTATGGGGTCAGATACGCAGTATTTT.